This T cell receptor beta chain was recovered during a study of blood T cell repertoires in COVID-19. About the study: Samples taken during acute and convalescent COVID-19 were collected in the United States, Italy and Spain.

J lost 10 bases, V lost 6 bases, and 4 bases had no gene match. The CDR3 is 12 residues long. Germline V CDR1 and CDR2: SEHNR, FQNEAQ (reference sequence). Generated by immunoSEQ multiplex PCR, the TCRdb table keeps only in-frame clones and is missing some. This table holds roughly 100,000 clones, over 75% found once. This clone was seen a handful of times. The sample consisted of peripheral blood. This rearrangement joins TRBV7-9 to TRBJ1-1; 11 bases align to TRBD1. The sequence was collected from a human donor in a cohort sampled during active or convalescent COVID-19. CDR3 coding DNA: TGTGCCAGCAGACCCGGGACAGGGGGAGCTTTCTTT. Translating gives CASRPGTGGAFF.